This T cell receptor (beta chain) was sequenced during a study of blood T cells in healthy people across ages. Study-level points and caveats: The study regarded diversity estimates from one million T cells as underestimates.

CDR1 and CDR2 (germline): DFQATT, SNEGSKA (reference sequence). V gave up 6 bases and J gave up 1 base; unmatched junction bases: 6. The CDR3 has 13 residues. This clonotype was detected only a few times. Antigen specificity is unknown. The authors ran a second PCR of 7 to 11 cycles using a sample-barcoded 5' primer and a J-beta primer mix. TCRdb fed the 5' RACE reads into MiXCR, producing one record per CDR3 protein. This table holds around 1,900,000 distinct CDR3 sequences, roughly two fifths found once. This chain uses TRBV20-1 with TRBJ2-7; TRBD1 aligns across 7 bases. The source is a human donor in good health. The sample comprised blood. In DNA form, the CDR3 reads TGCAGTGCCTATGGGGGACAGTCCTACGAGCAGTACTTC. Amino acids: CSAYGGQSYEQYF.